This T cell receptor beta chain was observed in a study of blood T cell repertoires in COVID-19. Study details: The United States, Italy and Spain provided the acute and convalescent COVID-19 samples.

Trimming took 6 bases from V and 16 from J; bases not matched to a gene: 7. The CDR3 is 11 residues long. CDR1 and CDR2 from the germline V gene are MDHEN and SYDVKM. Some clones are missing from TCRdb's copy, which holds only in-frame ones; the method was immunoSEQ multiplex PCR. The sample holds tens of thousands of clones, less than 90% seen once. The chain combines TRBV28 with TRBJ2-1, with TRBD1 identical over 9 bases. The sequence was collected from a man in his forties or fifties with acute or convalescent COVID-19. The sequenced sample was peripheral blood. The CDR3 nucleotides are TGTGCCAGCAGAGTACGGGACAGGGAATTCTTC. It encodes CASRVRDREFF.